One sample yielded the 26 T cell receptor beta chains listed below, sequenced in a study of shared clonotypes between healthy human individuals. This table comes from immunoSEQ multiplex PCR, and its TCRdb copy is limited to in-frame clones, with some not included. The sample holds more than 2 million clones, around 95% seen once. Material for sequencing was naive CD4+ T cells sorted from blood. Subset defined: CD45RA+ positively selected. The receptors here all came from a man between 18 and 29 years old in good health.

This clone was seen once. The V gene is TRBV10-3, the J gene TRBJ1-2, with 9 bases identical to TRBD1. J lost 5 bases, V lost 10 bases, and 8 bases had no gene match. The length of the CDR3 is 13 residues. Germline CDR1 ENHRY, CDR2 SYGVKD. In DNA, the CDR3 is TGTGCCACCCAAACAGGGGGCGCGTATGGCTACACCTTC. Its translation is CATQTGGAYGYTF.

The J gene is TRBJ1-6, the V gene TRBV6-5, with TRBD1 matching 7 bases. This CDR3 is 15 amino acids long. The germline CDR1 and CDR2 sequences are MNHEY and SVGAGI. With V trimmed by 6 bases and J by 7 bases, 9 bases remained unmatched. The CDR3 reads CASRPTQGNNSPLHF. In nucleotides, the CDR3 is TGTGCCAGCAGACCCACACAGGGGAACAATTCACCCCTCCACTTT.

The chain uses TRBV5-1 and TRBJ2-7; D uncertain. Germline V lookup: CDR1 SGHRS, CDR2 YFSETQ. V lost 0 bases and J 0 bases, leaving 7 bases between the germline ends. This CDR3 is built from 14 residues. CDR3: CASSLGHGSYEQYF. The DNA of the CDR3 is TGCGCCAGCAGCTTGGGACACGGCTCCTACGAGCAGTACTTC.

The chain recombines TRBV9 with TRBJ1-3, with D tentatively TRBD1 (5 bases). Trimming took off 5 bases at V and 0 bases at J, with 12 bases between the two ends. This CDR3 has 15 residues. Germline V gene data show CDR1 as SGDLS and CDR2 as YYNGEE. CDR3 sequence reads: CASSGGGTSGNTIYF. The CDR3 DNA is TGTGCCAGCAGTGGTGGGGGGACCTCTGGAAACACCATATATTTT.

V and J are TRBV7-2 and TRBJ2-3, with 7 positions matching TRBD1. Trimming took 0 bases from V and 3 from J; bases not matched to a gene: 6. The CDR3 length is 16 residues. The V gene's germline CDR1 is SGHTA and CDR2 FQGNSA. CDR3 sequence (DNA): TGTGCCAGCAGCTTAGCCCCCGGGACAGTAACAGATACGCAGTATTTT. It specifies CASSLAPGTVTDTQYF.

V and J are TRBV7-2 and TRBJ2-5, with TRBD2 identical over 9 bases. The CDR3 runs 15 residues. Germline lookup yields CDR1 SGHTA and CDR2 FQGNSA. V gave up 5 bases and J gave up 0 bases; unmatched junction bases: 4. The CDR3: CASSPTSGHQETQYF. In nucleotides, the CDR3 is TGTGCCAGCAGCCCGACTAGCGGCCACCAAGAGACCCAGTACTTC.

Comment on this clone: Other DNA sequences of this sample code for an identical CDR3. The chain employs TRBV18 and TRBJ2-3, with 7 bases lining up with TRBD1. The CDR3 has 15 amino acids. V was pared by 1 base and J by 2 bases, with 3 bases of the junction left unmatched. In germline, CDR1 is KGHSH, CDR2 LQKENI. CDR3 sequence reads: CASSPQGANTDTQYF. As DNA, the CDR3 is TGTGCCAGCTCACCACAGGGGGCCAACACAGATACGCAGTATTTT. Full variable domain (missing parts from reference TRBV18 and TRBJ2-3): NAGVMQNPRHLVRRRGQEARLRCSPMKGHSHVYWYRQLPEEGLKFMVYLQKENIIDESGMPKERFSAEFPKEGPSILRIQQVVRGDSAAYFCASSPQGANTDTQYFGPGTRLTVL.

In its sample, this clone was seen a few times. This chain uses TRBV7-9 with TRBJ1-6, with D uncertain. Trimming shortened V by 3 bases and J by 8 bases, and 14 bases separated the two germline ends. Germline values: CDR1 SEHNR, CDR2 FQNEAQ (reference sequence). The CDR3 is made up of 15 amino acids. In nucleotides, the CDR3 is TGTGCCAGCAGCTTCCTATTCCCCCTGGATTCACCCCTCCACTTT. Encoded protein: CASSFLFPLDSPLHF.

The V gene is TRBV4-1, the J gene TRBJ2-1; 11 nucleotides match TRBD2. The V and J ends lost 4 bases and 0 bases, in that order; junction bases with no gene match: 11. Germline lookup yields CDR1 MGHRA and CDR2 YSYEKL. The CDR3 consists of 19 residues. The CDR3 DNA reads TGCGCCAGCAGCCGCCGCTATTTAGCGGGAGGGAGCTCCTACAATGAGCAGTTCTTC. Its protein is CASSRRYLAGGSSYNEQFF.

This clone was seen just once. This CDR3 fails to terminate in the conserved phenylalanine or tryptophan, so it likely reflects a read error. The DNA is left out, because the CDR3 cannot be placed on it with certainty; the CDR3 is given as TCRdb lists it. The genes are TRBV28 and TRBJ2-7; TRBD1 was called by the table and not checked on the DNA. The CDR3 comprises 14 residues, both ends counted. Per germline, CDR1 MDHEN and CDR2 SYDVKM. CDR3 loop: CASSSSPRQTGVPS.

This chain connects TRBV7-3 to TRBJ1-3; unclear D gene. Germline V lookup: CDR1 SGHTA, CDR2 FQGTGA. This CDR3 contains 15 residues. Trimming removed 2 bases from V and 0 bases from J, with 8 bases in between. The CDR3 DNA reads TGTGCCAGCAGCTTATGGCGGCTCTCTGGAAACACCATATATTTT. Translated, it gives CASSLWRLSGNTIYF.

This chain joins TRBV19 and TRBJ2-5; possible D gene TRBD1, 6 bases. The CDR3 runs to 11 residues. Germline V gene lookup returns CDR1 LNHDA and CDR2 SQIVND (reference sequence). V gave up 5 bases and J gave up 7 bases, with 8 bases separating them. CDR3: CASSLQGTQYF. The CDR3, as DNA: TGTGCCAGTAGTTTACAGGGGACCCAGTACTTC. Full variable domain (remainder filled in from reference TRBV19 and TRBJ2-5): DGGITQSPKYLFRKEGQNVTLSCEQNLNHDAMYWYRQDPGQGLRLIYYSQIVNDFQKGDIAEGYSVSREKKESFPLTVTSAQKNPTAFYLCASSLQGTQYFGPGTRLLVL.

This chain links TRBV9 with TRBJ1-5; tentative D call: TRBD1 (5 bases). There are 16 residues in the CDR3. Trimming cost V 0 bases and J 2 bases, with 12 bases left between them. Germline V gene data show CDR1 as SGDLS and CDR2 as YYNGEE. The CDR3, as DNA: TGTGCCAGCAGCGTAGACGGGGGGGGTGGCAATCAGCCCCAGCATTTT. Translating it yields CASSVDGGGGNQPQHF.

CDR3 amino acids: CAWSQRGSGGYTF. CDR3 nucleotide sequence: TGTGCCTGGTCTCAGCGGGGGTCTGGTGGCTACACCTTC. This rearrangement joins TRBV30 to TRBJ1-2; weak D call: TRBD1 (5 bases). This CDR3 comprises 13 residues. Germline loops: CDR1 GTSNPN, CDR2 SVGIG (reference sequence). V dropped 5 bases and J dropped 7 bases, with 17 bases sitting between them.

On this clone itself: Different DNA sequences within this sample yield the same CDR3. The rearrangement uses TRBV6-5 and TRBJ2-7; either TRBD1 or TRBD2 may fit D (6 bases each). The CDR3 runs to 14 residues. Germline V gives CDR1 MNHEY, CDR2 SVGAGI. The V gene lost 0 bases and the J gene lost 3 bases, with 9 bases spanning the gap. The CDR3 DNA is TGTGCCAGCAGTTACTCGAGGGGGGTCTACGAGCAGTACTTC. As protein: CASSYSRGVYEQYF.

V gene TRBV9 combines with J gene TRBJ2-2; D ambiguous. Between the trimmed V and J ends, which lost 3 bases and 3 bases, there was a span of 12 bases. The CDR3 has 15 amino acids. Germline V gene sequence: CDR1 SGDLS, CDR2 YYNGEE. Written as DNA, the CDR3 is TGTGCCAGCAGCGCGGTTGACACGTACACCGGGGAGCTGTTTTTT. Amino acid sequence: CASSAVDTYTGELFF.

This chain connects TRBV12-5 to TRBJ1-1; TRBD1 might be the D (6 bases). V was pared by 5 bases and J by 2 bases, with 24 bases between. The CDR3 is 18 amino acids. CDR1 and CDR2 from the germline V gene are LGHNT and FRNRAP. The CDR3 region has the DNA TGTGCTAGTGGTCAAATTAATTCAGGGGTCGGGTTTAACACTGAAGCTTTCTTT. Its protein product is CASGQINSGVGFNTEAFF.

The gene calls are TRBV6-1 and TRBJ2-7; 7 bases map to TRBD2. Per germline, CDR1 MNHNS and CDR2 SASEGT. Germline trimming cut 6 bases from V and 3 bases from J; bases unmatched to any gene: 8. CDR3 length: 14 amino acids. This CDR3 reads CASRERDESYEQYF. CDR3 in DNA: TGTGCCAGCAGGGAGCGGGACGAGAGCTACGAGCAGTACTTC.

As regards this clone: This same CDR3 is encoded by further DNA sequences in the sample. This CDR3 reads CASSDSYEQYF. CDR3 DNA sequence: TGTGCCAGCTCGGACAGCTACGAGCAGTACTTC. The V and J genes are TRBV6-5 and TRBJ2-7, with D possibly being TRBD1 (6 bases). Germline V gives CDR1 MNHEY, CDR2 SVGAGI. There are 11 residues in the CDR3. Trimming left V 8 bases short and J 3 bases short, with 8 bases between.

V gene TRBV5-4 combines with J gene TRBJ2-7; either TRBD1 or TRBD2 may supply D (5 bases each). The CDR3 is 14 residues long. Per the germline V gene, CDR1 is SGHNT and CDR2 is YYREEE (reference sequence). The ends were cut back, 4 bases at V and 3 bases at J, with 14 bases in the middle. CDR3 DNA: TGTGCCAGCAGCCCGGGACCGACTATCTACGAGCAGTACTTC. This translates into CASSPGPTIYEQYF.

A remark on this clone: This sample includes further DNA sequences coding for the same CDR3. The V call is TRBV29-1, the J call TRBJ2-7; a weak D match, TRBD2 (6 bases). V was pared by 7 bases and J by 2 bases, with 12 bases between. Germline-derived CDR1 and CDR2 are SQVTM and ANQGSEA. The length of the CDR3 is 12 residues. CDR3 amino acids: CSAGSGTYEQYF. The CDR3 coding sequence is TGCAGCGCCGGGAGCGGAACCTACGAGCAGTACTTC.

This clone was counted once. The chain is built from TRBV27 and TRBJ2-7; possibly TRBD1 for D (5 bases). V was pared by 0 bases and J by 7 bases, with 13 bases between. Germline CDR1 is MNHEY and CDR2 is SMNVEV (reference sequence). The CDR3 is 14 residues long. The CDR3 coding sequence is TGTGCCAGCAGTTTATCGAACCCCGCAGGGGAGCAGTACTTC. Translated: CASSLSNPAGEQYF.

A remark on this clone: Within the sample, other DNA sequences also encode this same CDR3. The chain carries TRBV2 and TRBJ1-5, with D hard to call. Germline V gene sequence: CDR1 SNHLY, CDR2 FYNNEI. CDR3 length: 13 residues. Trimming stripped 1 base from V and 4 bases from J, with 5 bases between. CDR3 sequence reads: CASSEGLNQPQHF. The DNA of the CDR3 is TGTGCCAGCAGTGAAGGCCTTAATCAGCCCCAGCATTTT.

This sequence joins TRBV10-3 and TRBJ1-4; the D is unclear. Germline V gene sequence: CDR1 ENHRY, CDR2 SYGVKD. The V gene lost 5 bases and the J gene lost 8 bases, with 9 bases spanning the gap. There are 12 residues in the CDR3. CDR3 protein: CAISQLREKLFF. CDR3 nucleotides: TGTGCCATCAGTCAGCTGAGGGAAAAACTGTTTTTT.

This chain connects TRBV7-2 to TRBJ2-1; 9 bases map to TRBD1. The CDR3 runs to 16 residues. Germline V gene sequence: CDR1 SGHTA, CDR2 FQGNSA. V was clipped by 1 base and J by 6 bases; unmatched bases: 7. The CDR3 here is CASSLEGTGRGNEQFF. CDR3 DNA: TGTGCCAGCAGCTTAGAAGGGACAGGGCGCGGCAATGAGCAGTTCTTC.

V is TRBV4-1 and J is TRBJ2-5; a possible D gene is TRBD2 (6 bases). Germline V gives CDR1 MGHRA, CDR2 YSYEKL. V was trimmed by 0 bases and J by 2 bases, leaving 16 bases between them. This CDR3 contains 17 residues. The CDR3 DNA reads TGCGCCAGCAGCCAAGATGACGGGGGAGTCACACAAGAGACCCAGTACTTC. The encoded protein is CASSQDDGGVTQETQYF.